This entry lists 5 T cell receptor beta chains sequenced from one sample in a study of T cell responses to AZD1222 COVID-19 vaccine. Measured with immunoSEQ multiplex PCR; TCRdb has only the in-frame clones, and not every one. Among approximately 170,000 clones listed, around 91% were seen once. Source: peripheral blood, taken on day 0 of AZD1222 vaccination. These receptors were obtained from an adult in good health.

The genes are TRBV29-1 and TRBJ1-3; unclear D gene. The CDR3 totals 12 residues. Deletions cut 3 bases from V and 4 bases from J, with 7 bases between. Germline-derived CDR1 and CDR2 are SQVTM and ANQGSEA. CDR3 DNA: TGCAGCGTTGAGGGGTCGGGAAACACCATATATTTT. It encodes CSVEGSGNTIYF.

This clone was seen a few times. The CDR3 reads CASSWTGLEAFF. CDR3 in DNA: TGTGCCAGCAGTTGGACAGGGCTAGAAGCTTTCTTT. The chain joins TRBV6-5 to TRBJ1-1, with TRBD1 identical over 8 bases. Germline CDR1 MNHEY, CDR2 SVGAGI. V shed 4 bases, J shed 8 bases, and the junction held 3 bases outside the gene matches. The CDR3 has 12 residues.

The genes are TRBV7-8 and TRBJ1-3; D call uncertain. The CDR3 totals 13 residues. The V and J ends lost 7 bases and 3 bases respectively, with 10 bases between them. The germline V gene encodes CDR1 SGHVS and CDR2 FQNEAQ. The CDR3 protein is CASKEDFGNTIYF. For the CDR3, the DNA is TGTGCCAGCAAAGAAGACTTTGGAAACACCATATATTTT.

V usage is TRBV9 and J usage is TRBJ2-3; D gene uncertain. Germline-derived CDR1 and CDR2 are SGDLS and YYNGEE. The CDR3 sequence is 15 residues long. Trimming pared 2 bases from V and 3 bases from J, leaving 13 bases between. CDR3 in amino acids: CASSVAPMGTDTQYF. As DNA, the CDR3 is TGTGCCAGCAGCGTTGCTCCGATGGGGACAGATACGCAGTATTTT.

The chain is built from TRBV27 and TRBJ1-2, with 10 bases lining up with TRBD1. Trimming removed 5 bases from V and 8 bases from J; junction bases left unmatched: 14. Germline V gene data show CDR1 as MNHEY and CDR2 as SMNVEV (reference sequence). The CDR3 is 16 residues long. CDR3 DNA sequence: TGTGCCAGCAGTGCGATAACCTCCGGGACAGGGGTAGGCTACACCTTC. Translation gives CASSAITSGTGVGYTF.